These T cell receptor beta chains were read from a single sample in a study of cytomegalovirus exposure and HLA in healthy donors. Assay: immunoSEQ multiplex PCR; the TCRdb copy retains only in-frame clones and omits some. The profile covers 90,000 to 130,000 clones, with nearly 97% appearing a single time and roughly 0.7% taken by the ten largest. Sequenced sample: PBMCs. These receptors all come from a woman younger than 35 in good health and CMV-seronegative. The CDR3 runs from the conserved cysteine through the conserved F or W. Fields, in order: clone size, J gene, V gene, D gene, CDR3 protein, CDR3 DNA. The D gene is left open where the match is weak. Where a row states a size, it is once, few, many or the class of an expanded clone; other rows omit it.

NA	TRBJ1-1	TRBV4-1	TRBD1	CASSQDRLGQMNTEAFF	TGCGCCAGCAGCCAAGATCGTTTGGGACAGATGAACACTGAAGCTTTCTTT
NA	TRBJ1-1	TRBV27	TRBD1	CASSLMGTGTEAFF	TGTGCCAGCAGTTTAATGGGGACAGGCACTGAAGCTTTCTTT
NA	TRBJ1-6	TRBV11-3	NA	CASSLGRWDSPLHF	TGTGCCAGCAGCTTAGGGCGGTGGGATTCACCCCTCCACTTT
NA	TRBJ1-5	TRBV6-5	NA	CASSPSGVGNQPQHF	TGTGCCAGCAGTCCCTCAGGGGTTGGAAATCAGCCCCAGCATTTT
NA	TRBJ2-5	TRBV5-8	NA	CASSLGGASGETQYF	TGTGCCAGCAGCTTGGGAGGGGCCAGCGGGGAGACCCAGTACTTC
NA	TRBJ2-1	TRBV11-3	TRBD2	CASSLASGVNEQFF	TGTGCCAGCAGCTTAGCTAGCGGGGTCAATGAGCAGTTCTTC
NA	TRBJ1-2	TRBV19	TRBD1	CASLRSRQGDYGYTF	TGTGCCAGCCTACGCTCCCGACAGGGGGACTATGGCTACACCTTC
NA	TRBJ2-2	TRBV10-3	NA	CALRDGNLGELFF	TGTGCCTTGCGGGACGGGAACCTCGGGGAGCTGTTTTTT
once	TRBJ2-5	TRBV19	TRBD2	CASSIGLAGGSQETQYF	TGTGCCAGTAGTATTGGACTAGCGGGGGGGAGCCAAGAGACCCAGTACTTC
NA	TRBJ2-5	TRBV6-5	NA	CASSYSPPGLETQYF	TGTGCCAGCAGTTACTCCCCCCCCGGGTTGGAGACCCAGTACTTC
NA	TRBJ2-5	TRBV4-2	NA	CASSPQSGTQYF	TGTGCCAGCAGCCCCCAGAGCGGGACCCAGTACTTC
NA	TRBJ2-7	TRBV2	TRBD1	CASSGNDRGLDEQYF	TGTGCCAGCAGTGGCAACGACAGGGGGCTTGACGAGCAGTACTTC
once	TRBJ2-5	TRBV6-5	TRBD1	CASRPQGAWETQYF	TGTGCCAGCAGACCTCAGGGGGCGTGGGAGACCCAGTACTTC
once	TRBJ2-3	TRBV6-5	TRBD1	CASSSTGLTDTQYF	TGTGCCAGCAGTTCGACAGGGCTCACAGATACGCAGTATTTT
NA	TRBJ2-5	TRBV2	TRBD1	CASNRDRGETQYF	TGTGCCAGCAACCGGGACAGGGGGGAGACCCAGTACTTC
NA	TRBJ2-1	TRBV27	NA	CASSLFSGNNEQFF	TGTGCCAGCAGTTTGTTTTCAGGAAACAATGAGCAGTTCTTC
NA	TRBJ1-5	TRBV2	TRBD1	CASSESGGLNQPQHF	TGTGCCAGCAGTGAGTCAGGGGGCCTCAATCAGCCCCAGCATTTT
NA	TRBJ1-5	TRBV6-4	NA	CASSDSDDSSNQPQHF	TGTGCCAGCAGCGATTCCGATGACAGTAGCAATCAGCCCCAGCATTTT
NA	TRBJ1-5	TRBV28	NA	CASTLGGGNQPQHF	TGTGCCAGCACCCTGGGGGGTGGTAATCAGCCCCAGCATTTT
NA	TRBJ2-3	TRBV6-1	TRBD1	CASRNRGRKTDTQYF	TGTGCCAGCAGAAACAGGGGGCGCAAGACAGATACGCAGTATTTT
NA	TRBJ1-5	TRBV28	NA	CASSTYSNQPQHF	TGTGCCAGCAGTACCTATAGCAATCAGCCCCAGCATTTT
NA	TRBJ2-3	TRBV19	TRBD2	CASSIDGGATDTQYF	TGTGCCAGTAGTATAGACGGGGGGGCCACAGATACGCAGTATTTT
NA	TRBJ1-1	TRBV5-6	NA	CASSLVGGVGEAFF	TGTGCCAGCAGCTTGGTGGGGGGGGTTGGTGAAGCTTTCTTT
NA	TRBJ1-6	TRBV6-1	TRBD1	CASSESQGRSYNSPLHF	TGTGCCAGCAGCGAATCACAGGGGAGAAGTTATAATTCACCCCTCCACTTT
NA	TRBJ1-3	TRBV6-6	TRBD1	CASRSTGRSGNTIYF	TGTGCCAGCAGGTCGACAGGGCGCTCTGGAAACACCATATATTTT
NA	TRBJ2-7	TRBV5-1	NA	CASSLGGAQEQYF	TGCGCCAGCAGCTTGGGTGGGGCGCAGGAGCAGTACTTC
NA	TRBJ2-7	TRBV7-8	NA	CASSLALWDTYLRVQYF	TGTGCCAGCAGCTTAGCGCTTTGGGACACCTATCTTCGGGTGCAGTACTTC
NA	TRBJ2-5	TRBV4-1	TRBD2	CASSSTGAGGLETQYF	TGCGCCAGCAGCTCCACTGGGGCGGGGGGGTTGGAGACCCAGTACTTC
NA	TRBJ2-1	TRBV30	NA	CACPQGLLLFF	TGTGCCTGTCCGCAAGGACTGCTGCTGTTCTTC
NA	TRBJ1-1	TRBV7-8	TRBD1	CASSSRQGALGPEAFF	TGTGCCAGCAGCAGCAGACAGGGGGCGCTGGGCCCTGAAGCTTTCTTT
NA	TRBJ2-7	TRBV4-2	TRBD1	CASSQDRGAGGYEQYF	TGTGCCAGCAGCCAAGACCGGGGCGCAGGGGGCTACGAGCAGTACTTC
NA	TRBJ1-2	TRBV7-2	NA	CASSSGWLSNYGYTF	TGTGCCAGCAGCTCAGGGTGGTTGTCTAACTATGGCTACACCTTC
NA	TRBJ1-1	TRBV19	NA	CAAQEQGYTEAFF	TGTGCCGCCCAAGAGCAGGGATACACTGAAGCTTTCTTT
NA	TRBJ2-7	TRBV18	TRBD1	CASSLQGDRYEQYF	TGTGCCAGCTCACTTCAGGGGGACAGATACGAGCAGTACTTC
NA	TRBJ1-4	TRBV11-2	TRBD1	CASSFHGTGNEKLFF	TGTGCCAGCAGCTTTCATGGGACAGGGAATGAAAAACTGTTTTTT
NA	TRBJ2-1	TRBV13	TRBD2	CASSLAWERGGNEQFF	TGTGCCAGCAGCTTAGCATGGGAGCGGGGGGGCAATGAGCAGTTCTTC
NA	TRBJ2-1	TRBV10-3	NA	CAIMDSALEQFF	TGTGCCATCATGGACAGTGCCCTGGAGCAGTTCTTC
NA	TRBJ1-2	TRBV6-1	NA	CASSEAHSSRSVLLF	TGTGCCAGCAGTGAAGCGCACTCAAGTAGAAGTGTCCTCCTCTTC
NA	TRBJ2-3	TRBV7-2	TRBD2	CASSLASGGADTQYF	TGTGCCAGCAGCTTAGCTAGCGGGGGGGCAGATACGCAGTATTTT
NA	TRBJ2-3	TRBV4-1	TRBD2	CASSQQAGVVTDTQYF	TGCGCCAGCAGCCAGCAAGCGGGGGTCGTCACAGATACGCAGTATTTT
NA	TRBJ2-3	TRBV7-2	NA	CASSLVGGADTQYF	TGTGCCAGCAGCTTAGTGGGCGGGGCAGATACGCAGTATTTT
NA	TRBJ2-1	TRBV5-1	NA	CASSLAAGGGNEQFF	TGCGCCAGCAGCTTGGCGGCAGGAGGAGGCAATGAGCAGTTCTTC
NA	TRBJ1-5	TRBV7-2	NA	CASSLGASAGQPQHF	TGTGCCAGCAGCTTAGGGGCCTCGGCGGGGCAGCCCCAGCATTTT
NA	TRBJ1-2	TRBV9	TRBD1	CASSVQAGGPYGYTF	TGTGCCAGCAGCGTTCAAGCAGGGGGCCCCTATGGCTACACCTTC
NA	TRBJ1-1	TRBV9	NA	CASSVAITRGNTEAFF	TGTGCCAGCAGCGTAGCGATAACCAGGGGGAACACTGAAGCTTTCTTT
NA	TRBJ2-4	TRBV4-1	TRBD1	CASSQGIRQGARNIQYF	TGCGCCAGCAGCCAAGGGATTCGACAGGGGGCGAGGAACATTCAGTACTTC
NA	TRBJ2-1	TRBV7-2	NA	CASSLSGGGNEQFF	TGTGCCAGCAGCTTGAGTGGGGGCGGCAATGAGCAGTTCTTC
NA	TRBJ2-7	TRBV6-5	TRBD2	CASCPSGAYEQYF	TGTGCCAGCTGTCCTAGCGGGGCCTACGAGCAGTACTTC
NA	TRBJ1-1	TRBV5-6	NA	CASSLEGRDEAFF	TGTGCCAGCAGCTTGGAAGGGAGGGACGAAGCTTTCTTT
NA	TRBJ2-5	TRBV5-6	TRBD2	CASSSRAWRTSLQETQYF	TGTGCCAGCAGCTCAAGGGCCTGGAGGACTAGCCTTCAAGAGACCCAGTACTTC
NA	TRBJ1-5	TRBV10-1	TRBD1	CARNRGRYSNQPQHF	TGCGCCAGGAACAGGGGCCGGTATAGCAATCAGCCCCAGCATTTT
once	TRBJ2-1	TRBV4-3	NA	CASSTRQVGDEQFF	TGCGCCAGCAGCACCCGACAGGTGGGCGATGAGCAGTTCTTC
NA	TRBJ1-5	TRBV5-5	TRBD1	CASSLSQGLISNQPQHF	TGTGCCAGCAGCTTGTCACAGGGGCTGATTAGCAATCAGCCCCAGCATTTT
NA	TRBJ2-3	TRBV5-1	NA	CASSLDLDTQYF	TGCGCCAGCAGCTTGGATCTAGATACGCAGTATTTT
NA	TRBJ1-2	TRBV18	TRBD1	CASSPEGTGYGYTF	TGTGCCAGCTCACCGGAGGGGACAGGCTATGGCTACACCTTC